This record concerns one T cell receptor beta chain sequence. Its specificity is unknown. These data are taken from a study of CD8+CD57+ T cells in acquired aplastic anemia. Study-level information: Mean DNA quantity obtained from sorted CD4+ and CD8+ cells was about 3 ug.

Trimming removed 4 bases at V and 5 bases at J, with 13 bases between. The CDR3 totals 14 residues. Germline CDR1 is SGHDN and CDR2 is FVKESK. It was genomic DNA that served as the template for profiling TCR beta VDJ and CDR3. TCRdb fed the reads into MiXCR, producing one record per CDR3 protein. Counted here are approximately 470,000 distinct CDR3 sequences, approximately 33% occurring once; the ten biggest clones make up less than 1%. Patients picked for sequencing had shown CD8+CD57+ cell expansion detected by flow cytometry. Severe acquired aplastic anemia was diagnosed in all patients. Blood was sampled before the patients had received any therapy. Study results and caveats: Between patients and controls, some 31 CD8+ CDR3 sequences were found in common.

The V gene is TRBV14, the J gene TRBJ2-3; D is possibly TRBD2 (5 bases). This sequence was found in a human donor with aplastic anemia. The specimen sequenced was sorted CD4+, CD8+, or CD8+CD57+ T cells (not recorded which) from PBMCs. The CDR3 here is CASSLAILRDTQYF. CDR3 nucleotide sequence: TGTGCCAGCAGCCTAGCGATTCTTCGAGATACGCAGTATTTT.